This T cell receptor beta chain emerged from a study of blood T cell repertoires in COVID-19 (TCRdb year 2020). Study-wide context: Samples covering the acute and convalescent phases of COVID-19 were provided by collaborators in the United States, Italy and Spain. The repertoires were released in a freely available public database meant as a resource for research on the immune response to SARS-CoV-2. The material from the prospective study consisted of cDNA or gDNA derived from T cells, B-cell-depleted T cells, or PBMCs. Deeply sampled blood TCRbeta repertoires from subjects exposed to, actively infected with, or recovered from COVID-19 were included in the dataset. Samples came from the ongoing ImmuneRACE study (first 160 participants) plus 1,254 subjects from 6 global collaborators. HLA class I and class II types, where available, came from metadata supplied by the sample provider rather than from assay-based typing. Sample metadata almost always included a de-identified subject ID, COVID-19 status, age in years and sex. Here is what the overall study found, with its caveats: Clinical and demographic metadata were provided uncurated, with the amount varying by source and participant.

Whole blood was collected in K2EDTA tubes by collaborating institutions according to the institutions' own protocols. Collaborator samples were shipped for TCRbeta analysis as frozen whole blood, isolated PBMCs, or DNA extracted from either sample type. CDR1 and CDR2 are read off the germline V gene (reference sequence) as SGHAT and FQDESV. From its cysteine to its phenylalanine, the CDR3 spans 15 amino acids. Only the CDR3 part of the read is kept: 45 bases, read in frame from the first base. Trimming takes 8 bases off V and 6 bases off J; junction bases not matched to a gene: 12. Of note for this clone: There is no known antigen for this receptor. Nothing much larger sits one base from this clone, and base qualities are not available.

TCRbeta CDR3 regions were amplified from genomic DNA by means of the immunoSEQ Assay, a bias-controlled multiplex PCR. The authors' analysis ran thus. The number of nucleated cells in each sample was estimated from the amplification of reference gene primers within the assay. To quantify the absolute abundance of each unique TCRbeta CDR3 rearrangement, sequence reads were collapsed and filtered. For each sample, productive Simpson clonality was calculated by taking the square root of Simpson's diversity index across productive rearrangements. TCRdb carries this immuneACCESS record with in-frame sequences only. Its versions omit some clonotypes, under half of them owing to an unresolved V gene in the studies checked, with the rest unexplained. V, J and clone size are taken as reported in that table, and D and trimming were inferred from the DNA itself. Across this sample there are fewer than 350,000 clones, with 65% to 90% seen only once. Of the sample, 2.5% to 3.5% falls within the top ten clones.

This TCR derives from a woman between 55 and 75 years old with active or convalescent COVID-19. The chain couples TRBV11-1 to TRBJ2-1, with TRBD2 identical over 8 junction bases. Sequences were obtained from peripheral blood. The CDR3 protein sequence reads: CASGRASGRVNEQFF. The DNA sequence is TGTGCCAGCGGGCGGGCTAGCGGGCGCGTCAATGAGCAGTTCTTC.